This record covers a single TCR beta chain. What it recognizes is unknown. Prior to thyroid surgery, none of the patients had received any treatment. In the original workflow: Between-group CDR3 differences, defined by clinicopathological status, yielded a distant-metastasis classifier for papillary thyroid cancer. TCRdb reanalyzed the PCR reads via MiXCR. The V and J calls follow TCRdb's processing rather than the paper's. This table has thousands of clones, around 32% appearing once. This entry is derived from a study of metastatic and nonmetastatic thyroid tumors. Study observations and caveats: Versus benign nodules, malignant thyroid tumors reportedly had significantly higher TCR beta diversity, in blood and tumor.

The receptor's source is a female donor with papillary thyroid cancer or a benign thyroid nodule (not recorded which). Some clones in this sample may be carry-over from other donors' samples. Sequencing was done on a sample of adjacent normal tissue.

The CDR3 bases are TGCAGTGCTAGAGAACCCACGGGACAGGGCAATCAGCCCCAGCATTTT. This translates into CSAREPTGQGNQPQHF. The rearrangement joins TRBV20-1 to TRBJ1-5, with TRBD1 matching over 8 bases. The CDR3 runs 16 residues. CDR1 is DFQATT and CDR2 is SNEGSKA in the germline V gene (reference sequence). Unmatched junction bases numbered 6, after V lost 0 bases and J lost 2 bases.